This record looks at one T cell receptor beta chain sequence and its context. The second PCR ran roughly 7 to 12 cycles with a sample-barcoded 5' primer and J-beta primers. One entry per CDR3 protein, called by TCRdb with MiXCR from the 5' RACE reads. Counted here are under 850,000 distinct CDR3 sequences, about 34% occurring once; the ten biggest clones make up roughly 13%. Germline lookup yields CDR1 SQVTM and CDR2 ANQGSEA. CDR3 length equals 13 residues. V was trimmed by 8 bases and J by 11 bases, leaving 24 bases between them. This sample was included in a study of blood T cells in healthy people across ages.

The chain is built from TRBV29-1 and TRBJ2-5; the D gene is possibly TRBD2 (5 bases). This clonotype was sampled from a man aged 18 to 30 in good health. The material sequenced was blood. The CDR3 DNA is TGCAGCTTAGGGCAACCGGCGGGCAATGAGCAGTACTTC. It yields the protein CSLGQPAGNEQYF. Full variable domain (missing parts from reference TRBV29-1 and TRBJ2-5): SAVISQKPSRDICQRGTSLTIQCQVDSQVTMMFWYRQQPGQSLTLIATANQGSEATYESGFVIDKFPISRPNLTFSTLTVSNMSPEDSSIYLCSLGQPAGNEQYFGPGTRLLVL.